This T cell receptor beta chain appears in the sequencing data of a study of blood T cell repertoires in COVID-19 (dated by TCRdb to the early 2020s). For context, the study as a whole: Samples covering the acute and convalescent phases of COVID-19 were provided by collaborators in the United States, Italy and Spain. The prospective study material was composed of cDNA or gDNA derived from T cells, B-cell-depleted T cells, or PBMCs. Subjects who had been exposed to COVID-19, were actively infected with it, or had recovered from it provided the deeply sampled blood TCRbeta repertoires that made up the dataset. The repertoires were released in a freely available public database intended as a resource for research on the immune response to SARS-CoV-2. Samples came from the ongoing ImmuneRACE study (first 160 participants) plus 1,254 subjects from 6 global collaborators. A de-identified subject ID, COVID-19 status, age in years and sex were almost always included in the sample metadata. Where available, HLA class I and class II types were taken from metadata supplied by the sample provider and were not determined by assay-based typing. What the research found in general, with its limitations: The amount of clinical and demographic metadata varied by source and participant and was provided uncurated.

TCRbeta CDR3 regions were amplified from genomic DNA using the immunoSEQ Assay, a bias-controlled multiplex PCR. The original methods were these. Nucleated cell counts per sample were estimated from amplification of reference gene primers within the assay. To quantify the absolute abundance of each unique TCRbeta CDR3 rearrangement, sequence reads were collapsed and filtered. For each sample, productive Simpson clonality was calculated as the square root of Simpson's diversity index across productive rearrangements. TCRdb mirrors the immuneACCESS table, restricted to in-frame sequences. Some clones are absent from its copies; in checked studies, under half trace to an unresolved V gene, and the reason for the others is unknown. The D gene and trimming were derived from the DNA, and the V and J assignments and clone size from that table. This sample comprises some 140,000 clones, approximately 80% of them detected only once. Of the sample, roughly 3% falls within the top ten clones.

Unmatched junction bases come to 2, with V trimmed by 6 bases and J by 5 bases. Measured from the cysteine to the phenylalanine, the CDR3 is 12 residues long. Just the 36-base CDR3 DNA is kept, in frame starting at base 1. About this clone: The target of this receptor is not known. Per-base qualities were not stored, and no clone one base away is much larger. Other DNA sequences in the same sample also yield this CDR3.

Collaborating institutions collected whole blood in K2EDTA tubes following their own protocols. For TCRbeta analysis, collaborators shipped samples as frozen whole blood, isolated PBMCs, or DNA extracted from either of those sample types. The TCR comes from a woman at least 80 years old with acute or convalescent COVID-19. The rearranged chain carries TRBV12-3 or TRBV12-4 and TRBJ2-3; TRBD2 aligns with 7 central bases. Sequencing input: peripheral blood. The CDR3 protein sequence reads: CASSPGGDTQYF. In nucleotide form, the sequence is TGTGCCAGCAGCCCGGGGGGAGATACGCAGTATTTT.